Listed below are T cell receptor beta chains from one sample, sequenced in a study of PD-1 blockade in classical Hodgkin lymphoma. Sequenced by immunoSEQ multiplex PCR; TCRdb stores in-frame clones only, minus some. The sample has roughly 96,000 clones, approximately 94% seen once; the top ten hold approximately 2%. This specimen consisted of peripheral blood mononuclear cells (PBMCs), obtained before the fourth cycle of nivolumab. Source of these receptors: a human donor with classical Hodgkin lymphoma. Both conserved end residues are part of each CDR3. The D gene is left open where the match is weak.

j_call d_call v_call cdr3_aa cdr3_nt
TRBJ2-7 NA TRBV5-6 CASSLTIRDYEQYF TGTGCCAGCAGCTTGACCATCCGGGACTACGAGCAGTACTTC
TRBJ1-4 NA TRBV19 CASSMSSYEKLFF TGTGCCAGTAGTATGAGCAGTTACGAAAAACTGTTTTTT
TRBJ2-5 TRBD2 TRBV5-1 CASSEAGLVYETQYF TGCGCCAGCAGCGAGGCGGGACTAGTTTATGAGACCCAGTACTTC
TRBJ1-1 NA TRBV6-1 CASSEAWGLQEAFF TGTGCCAGCAGTGAAGCTTGGGGACTACAAGAAGCTTTCTTT
TRBJ2-3 TRBD1 TRBV28 CASSLGTGATDTQYF TGTGCCAGCAGTTTGGGGACAGGGGCCACAGATACGCAGTATTTT
TRBJ2-3 TRBD1 TRBV6-5 CASSAGTGGADTQYF TGTGCCAGCAGTGCCGGGACAGGGGGCGCGGATACGCAGTATTTT
TRBJ2-2 NA TRBV9 CASNPGAPGELFF TGTGCCAGCAACCCGGGGGCCCCCGGGGAGCTGTTTTTT
TRBJ1-1 TRBD1 TRBV10-3 CAISRDRDDTEAFF TGTGCCATCAGCCGCGACAGGGACGACACTGAAGCTTTCTTT
TRBJ1-5 NA TRBV7-2 CASSLRGQFNQPQHF TGTGCCAGCAGCCTCAGGGGCCAGTTTAATCAGCCCCAGCATTTT
TRBJ2-3 NA TRBV6-4 CASRSTRSTDTQYF TGTGCCAGCAGAAGCACGCGTAGCACAGATACGCAGTATTTT
TRBJ2-1 TRBD1 TRBV5-5 CASILDRLENEQFF TGTGCCAGCATCCTGGACAGGCTTGAGAATGAGCAGTTCTTC
TRBJ2-7 NA TRBV7-9 CASTLLLSPGKHEQYF TGTGCCAGCACCCTACTTCTTTCCCCTGGGAAGCACGAGCAGTACTTC
TRBJ1-1 NA TRBV7-8 CASGPAEAFF TGTGCTAGCGGGCCGGCTGAAGCTTTCTTT
TRBJ2-7 TRBD2 TRBV5-1 CASSLAGGAAYEQYF TGCGCCAGCAGCTTGGCCGGGGGGGCCGCCTACGAGCAGTACTTC
TRBJ2-7 TRBD2 TRBV6-1 CASWEGSPIWEQYF TGTGCCAGCTGGGAGGGGAGCCCGATTTGGGAGCAGTACTTC
TRBJ2-7 NA TRBV10-3 CAISESLVKGTSYEQYF TGTGCCATCAGTGAGTCCTTGGTGAAGGGGACCTCCTACGAGCAGTACTTC
TRBJ2-7 TRBD1 TRBV25-1 CASRRQGNYEQYF TGTGCCAGCAGAAGACAGGGGAACTACGAGCAGTACTTC
TRBJ2-2 TRBD1 TRBV6-5 CASINRGRGGELFF TGTGCCAGCATTAACAGGGGGCGTGGCGGGGAGCTGTTTTTT
TRBJ2-7 TRBD1 TRBV7-2 CASSLEGARSSYEQYF TGTGCCAGCAGTTTAGAGGGGGCAAGGAGCTCCTACGAGCAGTACTTC